The source of this T cell receptor (beta chain) is a study of T cells in Graves' hyperthyroidism and ophthalmopathy. Germline V gene sequence: CDR1 DFQATT, CDR2 SNEGSKA (reference sequence). This CDR3 spans 14 amino acids. Trimming took 5 bases from V and 6 from J; bases not matched to a gene: 4. Amplification yielded TCR beta CDR3 regions, with RNA transcripts as the source. Primed by the HTBI set, a first-round RT-PCR was run on the TCR CDR3. In TCRdb, the multiplex PCR reads were re-called with MiXCR into one record per CDR3 protein. The sample has approximately 400,000 distinct CDR3 sequences; approximately 15% are singletons. The sample holds many counts of this clonotype.

This clonotype was sampled from a woman younger than 35 with Graves' hyperthyroidism. The rearrangement uses TRBV20-1 and TRBJ1-6; 10 bases line up with TRBD1. The sequenced material came from blood. The CDR3 loop is CSAGRDRGNSPLHF. Here the CDR3 DNA reads TGCAGTGCTGGCCGGGACAGGGGTAATTCACCCCTCCACTTT.